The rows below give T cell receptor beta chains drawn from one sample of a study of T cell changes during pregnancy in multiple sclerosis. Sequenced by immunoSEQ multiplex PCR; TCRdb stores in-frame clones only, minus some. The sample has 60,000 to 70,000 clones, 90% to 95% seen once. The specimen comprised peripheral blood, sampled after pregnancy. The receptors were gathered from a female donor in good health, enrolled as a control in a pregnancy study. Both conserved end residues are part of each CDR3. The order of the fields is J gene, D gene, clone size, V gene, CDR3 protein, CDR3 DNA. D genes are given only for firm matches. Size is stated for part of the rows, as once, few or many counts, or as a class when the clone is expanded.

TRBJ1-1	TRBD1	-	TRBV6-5	CASSSTGTAEAFF	TGTGCCAGCAGTTCAACAGGGACAGCTGAAGCTTTCTTT
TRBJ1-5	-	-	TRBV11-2	CASSLGGGQPQHF	TGTGCCAGCAGCTTGGGGGGAGGGCAGCCCCAGCATTTT
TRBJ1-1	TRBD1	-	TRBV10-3	CAIREDRGPTEAFF	TGTGCCATCAGGGAGGACAGGGGGCCCACTGAAGCTTTCTTT
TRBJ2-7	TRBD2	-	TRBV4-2	CASSKGLAGGLTYEQYF	TGTGCCAGCAGCAAGGGACTAGCGGGGGGCCTAACCTACGAGCAGTACTTC
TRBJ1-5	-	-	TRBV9	CASSVGGTQPQHF	TGTGCCAGCAGCGTAGGCGGGACTCAGCCCCAGCATTTT
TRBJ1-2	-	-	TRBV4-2	CASSQTGVGYGYTF	TGTGCCAGCAGCCAAACCGGGGTTGGGTATGGCTACACCTTC
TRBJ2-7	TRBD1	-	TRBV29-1	CSVGPGTGNYEQYF	TGCAGCGTCGGTCCCGGGACAGGGAACTACGAGCAGTACTTC
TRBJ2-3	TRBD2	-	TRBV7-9	CASSSSGGVFPQYF	TGTGCCAGCAGCTCTAGCGGGGGGGTCTTCCCGCAGTATTTT
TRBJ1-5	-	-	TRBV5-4	CASSLQGSNQPQHF	TGTGCCAGCAGCTTACAGGGATCCAATCAGCCCCAGCATTTT
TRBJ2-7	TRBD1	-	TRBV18	CASSLGQGPLYEQYF	TGTGCCAGCTCACTGGGACAGGGGCCGCTATACGAGCAGTACTTC
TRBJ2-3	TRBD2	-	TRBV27	CASSLYSYSGGELDTQYF	TGTGCCAGCAGTCTGTACTCATATAGCGGGGGGGAGTTGGATACGCAGTATTTT
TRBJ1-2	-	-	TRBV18	CASSPGGPFYSYTF	TGTGCCAGCTCACCGGGGGGACCCTTCTACAGCTACACCTTC
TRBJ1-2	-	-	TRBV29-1	CSVSTGSIYYGYTF	TGCAGCGTTTCCACCGGGTCGATCTATTATGGCTACACCTTC
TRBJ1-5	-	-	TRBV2	CASHSEGYSNQPQHF	TGTGCCAGCCATTCGGAGGGGTACAGCAATCAGCCCCAGCATTTT
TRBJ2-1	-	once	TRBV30	CAWIRGSYTTEQFF	TGTGCCTGGATAAGGGGATCTTATACAACTGAGCAGTTCTTC
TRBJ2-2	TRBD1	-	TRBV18	CASSPPKGQGAVTGELFF	TGTGCCAGCTCACCCCCTAAGGGACAGGGGGCCGTCACCGGGGAGCTGTTTTTT
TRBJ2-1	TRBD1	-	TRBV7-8	CASRGQGLMQFF	TGTGCCAGCAGAGGACAGGGGCTGATGCAGTTCTTC
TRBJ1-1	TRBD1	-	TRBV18	CASSRDSLNTEAFF	TGTGCCAGCTCCAGGGACAGTCTGAACACTGAAGCTTTCTTT
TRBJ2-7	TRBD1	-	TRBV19	CASSFDRDSYEQYF	TGTGCCAGTAGTTTTGACAGGGATTCCTACGAGCAGTACTTC
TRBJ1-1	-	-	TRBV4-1	CASSQDRVGVGTEAFF	TGCGCCAGCAGCCAAGATCGGGTCGGGGTGGGTACTGAAGCTTTCTTT
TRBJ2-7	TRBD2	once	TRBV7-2	CASSPGLAAPEQYF	TGTGCCAGCAGCCCCGGACTAGCGGCGCCTGAGCAGTACTTC
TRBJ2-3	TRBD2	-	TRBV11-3	CASSPELAGGMDTQYF	TGTGCCAGCAGCCCGGAACTAGCGGGGGGGATGGATACGCAGTATTTT
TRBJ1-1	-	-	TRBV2	CASKKEDNTEAFF	TGTGCCAGCAAAAAGGAGGACAACACTGAAGCTTTCTTT
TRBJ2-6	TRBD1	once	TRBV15	CATRDRLSGANVLTF	TGTGCCACCAGGGACAGGTTATCTGGGGCCAACGTCCTGACTTTC
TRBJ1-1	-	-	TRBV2	CASETAWGGSGTEAFF	TGTGCCAGCGAAACGGCGTGGGGGGGTTCGGGCACTGAAGCTTTCTTT
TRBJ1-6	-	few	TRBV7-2	CASSPRGRGSSPLHF	TGTGCCAGCAGCCCAAGGGGACGGGGGTCCTCACCCCTCCACTTT
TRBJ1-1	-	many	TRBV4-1	CASRGTLLNTEAFF	TGCGCCAGCAGGGGGACACTTTTGAACACTGAAGCTTTCTTT
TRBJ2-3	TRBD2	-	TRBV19	CASRGTSGGSDTQYF	TGTGCCAGTAGAGGGACTAGCGGGGGATCAGATACGCAGTATTTT
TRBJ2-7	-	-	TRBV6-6	CASSYSRVAATYEQYF	TGTGCCAGCAGTTACTCGAGGGTAGCGGCTACCTACGAGCAGTACTTC
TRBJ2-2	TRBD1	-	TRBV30	CARDRVGGELFF	TGTGCCCGTGACAGGGTTGGCGGGGAGCTGTTTTTT
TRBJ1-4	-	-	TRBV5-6	CASSLGWENEKLFF	TGTGCCAGCAGCTTGGGATGGGAGAATGAAAAACTGTTTTTT
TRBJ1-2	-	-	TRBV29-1	CSVDASGTKGYTF	TGCAGCGTCGACGCCTCCGGGACAAAAGGCTACACCTTC
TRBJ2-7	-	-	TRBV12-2	CASRLADQGGPYEQYF	TGTGCAAGTCGCTTAGCGGATCAAGGGGGTCCCTACGAGCAGTACTTC
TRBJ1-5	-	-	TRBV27	CASSPFAGGAQPQHF	TGTGCCAGCAGTCCATTCGCGGGCGGGGCCCAGCCCCAGCATTTT
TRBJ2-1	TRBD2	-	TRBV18	CASSPRGLAGGWQFF	TGTGCCAGCTCACCTCGGGGACTAGCGGGGGGCTGGCAGTTCTTC
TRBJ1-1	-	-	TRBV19	CASSEGADTEAFF	TGTGCCAGTAGTGAAGGGGCGGACACTGAAGCTTTCTTT
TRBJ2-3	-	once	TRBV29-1	CSVEGRLVDTQYF	TGCAGCGTTGAGGGCAGGTTGGTAGATACGCAGTATTTT
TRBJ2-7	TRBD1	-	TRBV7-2	CASSRSGTDYEQYF	TGTGCCAGCAGCCGATCCGGGACAGACTACGAGCAGTACTTC
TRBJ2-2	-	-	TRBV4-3	CASSQDSGGELFF	TGCGCCAGCAGCCAAGATAGCGGCGGGGAGCTGTTTTTT
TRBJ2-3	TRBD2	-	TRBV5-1	CASSSRGARTDTQYF	TGCGCCAGCAGCTCGCGGGGGGCTCGCACAGATACGCAGTATTTT
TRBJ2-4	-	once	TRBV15	CATSRTEGIQYF	TGTGCCACCAGCAGAACAGAGGGCATTCAGTACTTC
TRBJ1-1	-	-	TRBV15	CATSRGAGDTEAFF	TGTGCCACCAGCAGAGGAGCGGGGGACACTGAAGCTTTCTTT
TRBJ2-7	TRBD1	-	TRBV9	CASSVGDSTYEQYF	TGTGCCAGCAGCGTAGGGGACAGTACCTACGAGCAGTACTTC
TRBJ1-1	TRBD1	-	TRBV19	CASSRNRGQDTEAFF	TGTGCCAGTAGTAGGAACAGGGGGCAGGACACTGAAGCTTTCTTT
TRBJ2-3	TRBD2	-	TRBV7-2	CASTTQRGPAGTQYF	TGTGCCAGCACCACGCAGCGGGGGCCCGCCGGAACGCAGTATTTT
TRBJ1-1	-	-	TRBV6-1	CASSETANTEAFF	TGTGCCAGCAGTGAGACAGCGAACACTGAAGCTTTCTTT
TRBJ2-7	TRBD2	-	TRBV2	CASTPRAGGTYEQYF	TGTGCCAGCACCCCGAGGGCGGGGGGGACCTACGAGCAGTACTTC
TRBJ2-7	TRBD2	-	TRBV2	CASAPSGGPEDEQYF	TGTGCCAGCGCGCCGAGCGGGGGGCCGGAGGACGAGCAGTACTTC
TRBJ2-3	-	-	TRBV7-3	CASSLRHSDTQYF	TGTGCCAGCAGCCTACGACACTCAGATACGCAGTATTTT